This TCR beta chain was captured by sequencing in a study of glioma-infiltrating T cells. Germline lookup yields CDR1 MNHEY and CDR2 SVGEGT. CDR3 length: 14 amino acids. V was shortened by 6 bases and J by 2 bases, with 12 bases between the two germline ends. This clonotype was seen at least ten times. Amplification of TCR alpha and beta CDR3 regions from RNA used iRepertoire nested multiplex PCR. Each CDR3 protein is one row after TCRdb ran MiXCR on the multiplex PCR reads. The sample has about 44,000 distinct CDR3 sequences; approximately 20% are singletons. Material for sequencing was glioma tissue, nonneoplastic brain tissue, or PBMCs (not recorded which). The chain has TRBV6-2 or TRBV6-3 and TRBJ2-3; D is possibly TRBD2 (5 bases). The TCR sequence derives from a human donor with low-grade glioma or glioblastoma, undergoing nonglioma brain surgery, or in good health (not recorded which). The CDR3 spells CASSPLVNTDTQYF. The CDR3 DNA reads TGTGCCAGCAGCCCACTAGTAAACACAGATACGCAGTATTTT.